Listed below are T cell receptor beta chains from one sample, sequenced in a study of regulatory T cells in long-lasting Graves disease. Via MiXCR, TCRdb re-called the multiplex PCR reads, giving one row per CDR3 protein. The table lists 360,000 or so distinct CDR3 sequences, roughly 25% of them singletons. The sample was peripheral blood mononuclear cells (PBMCs), taken when the disease was refractory, from a patient treated with antithyroid drugs. The origin of the receptors is a woman between 35 and 50 years old with Graves disease. Each CDR3 is given with its conserved first and last residue. The D gene is left open where the match is weak. Some rows have no size entry. The others give once, few or many, or a class for an expanded clone.

j_call,d_call,v_call,clone_size,cdr3_aa,cdr3_nt
TRBJ1-2,-,TRBV12-3/TRBV12-4,many,CASSLGWEPGYTF,TGTGCCAGCAGTTTAGGCTGGGAACCAGGCTACACCTTC
TRBJ2-6,-,TRBV29-1,many,CSVEFLGPGANVLTF,TGCAGCGTTGAATTCTTGGGACCTGGGGCCAACGTCCTGACTTTC
TRBJ2-7,-,TRBV12-3/TRBV12-4,many,CASSTWTESSYEQYF,TGTGCCAGCAGCACCTGGACGGAGAGCTCCTACGAGCAGTACTTC
TRBJ2-6,TRBD2,TRBV12-3/TRBV12-4,many,CASSLSMPGLAGGPLIAGANVLTF,TGTGCCAGCAGCCTCTCGATGCCTGGACTAGCGGGAGGGCCGTTGATAGCTGGGGCCAACGTCCTGACTTTC
TRBJ2-7,TRBD1,TRBV7-9,-,CASSSIQGASYEQYF,TGTGCCAGCAGTTCAATCCAGGGGGCGAGCTACGAGCAGTACTTC
TRBJ1-6,-,TRBV6-2/TRBV6-3,few,CASSSTRPGIGSPLHF,TGTGCCAGCAGTTCAACCAGACCAGGGATCGGGTCACCCCTCCACTTT
TRBJ2-2,-,TRBV11-3,many,CASSLVVGGELFF,TGTGCCAGCAGCTTAGTAGTTGGCGGGGAGCTGTTTTTT
TRBJ2-1,TRBD2,TRBV7-3,-,CASSQLSTSGRLYNEQFF,TGTGCCAGCAGCCAACTTAGTACTAGCGGGAGACTTTACAATGAGCAGTTCTTC
TRBJ1-1,TRBD1,TRBV10-3,many,CAISAPGQGSTTEAFF,TGTGCCATCAGTGCCCCGGGACAGGGATCGACAACTGAAGCTTTCTTT
TRBJ2-1,-,TRBV28,-,CASSHNRYFNEQFF,TGTGCCAGCAGCCACAACCGCTACTTCAATGAGCAGTTCTTC
TRBJ2-5,-,TRBV2,-,CASRQRLQETQYF,TGTGCCAGCCGACAGCGTCTCCAAGAGACCCAGTACTTC
TRBJ1-6,-,TRBV13,many,CASSLGLVSYNSPLHF,TGTGCCAGCAGCTTAGGCCTTGTATCCTATAATTCACCCCTCCACTTT
TRBJ2-7,TRBD2,TRBV2,many,CASVPTSGSRYEQYF,TGTGCCAGCGTTCCGACTAGCGGGAGTAGGTACGAGCAGTACTTC
TRBJ2-3,-,TRBV28,few,CASSPTTSTDTQYF,TGTGCCAGCAGTCCGACGACTAGCACAGATACGCAGTATTTT
TRBJ2-2,TRBD2,TRBV19,-,CASSTGLAGGNTGELFF,TGTGCCAGTAGTACAGGACTAGCGGGAGGTAACACCGGGGAGCTGTTTTTT
TRBJ2-1,-,TRBV11-2,-,CASSLPGGKDEQFF,TGTGCCAGCAGCTTGCCCGGGGGAAAAGATGAGCAGTTCTTC
TRBJ2-7,TRBD2,TRBV10-3,many,CAISGLAVSYEQYF,TGTGCCATCAGCGGACTAGCGGTTAGCTACGAGCAGTACTTC
TRBJ2-7,TRBD1,TRBV6-1,few,CASSLRGGTGVPEQYF,TGTGCCAGCAGCTTAAGAGGGGGGACAGGGGTCCCCGAGCAGTACTTC
TRBJ1-2,TRBD1,TRBV20-1,many,CSARETGLDGYTF,TGCAGTGCTAGAGAGACAGGGTTAGACGGCTACACCTTC
TRBJ2-2,-,TRBV10-2,many,CASSEWGELFF,TGCGCCAGCAGTGAATGGGGGGAGCTGTTTTTT
TRBJ2-5,TRBD2,TRBV28,many,CASSLVAGEAQYF,TGTGCCAGCAGTTTAGTAGCGGGAGAGGCCCAGTACTTC
TRBJ2-1,TRBD2,TRBV20-1,-,CRSGGPHEQFF,TGCAGGTCGGGAGGGCCCCATGAGCAGTTCTTC